This TCR beta chain was sequenced during a study of blood T cell repertoires in COVID-19. Study-level background: Spain, Italy and the United States supplied samples that represented acute and convalescent COVID-19. PBMCs, B-cell-depleted T cells, or T cells provided the cDNA or gDNA that made up the material.

As handled by the study authors: Estimated nucleated cell counts came from reference gene primer amplification. Libraries were prepared by immunoSEQ multiplex PCR; TCRdb keeps only in-frame clonotypes and omits some of them. The DNA gave D and trimming, while V, J and clone size come from that table. The table has around 300,000 clones, 70% to 90% seen once; the top ten hold over 10%. Enrollment of patients from Seattle took place during active infection, with longitudinal follow-up. Trimming pared 6 bases from V and 0 bases from J, leaving 14 bases between. The CDR3 is 15 residues long. Looked up from germline, CDR1 is LNHDA and CDR2 is SQIVND (reference sequence).

The chain uses TRBV19 and TRBJ1-2; D is unclear. This TCR derives from a woman aged 65 to 85 with COVID-19, enrolled during active disease. Material: peripheral blood. CDR3 DNA sequence: TGTGCCAGTAGCAATGCGAGAGAAGCTAACTATGGCTACACCTTC. As protein: CASSNAREANYGYTF. Full variable domain (missing parts from reference TRBV19 and TRBJ1-2): DGGITQSPKYLFRKEGQNVTLSCEQNLNHDAMYWYRQDPGQGLRLIYYSQIVNDFQKGDIAEGYSVSREKKESFPLTVTSAQKNPTAFYLCASSNAREANYGYTFGSGTRLTVV.